Shown below are 27 T cell receptor beta chains from a single sample sequenced in a study of neoadjuvant anti-PD-1 for oral cavity cancer. Time point reported: after neoadjuvant nivolumab, at surgical resection. Assay used: immunoSEQ multiplex PCR; TCRdb lists only in-frame clones, some missing. Of 63,000 or so clones in the sample, roughly nine tenths were seen once. Sample: PBMCs, taken after nivolumab (anti-PD-1) treatment. These receptors came from a person aged 35-79 years with oral cavity squamous cell carcinoma.

V usage is TRBV27 and J usage is TRBJ2-4; 9 nucleotides line up with TRBD1. Germline values: CDR1 MNHEY, CDR2 SMNVEV (reference sequence). The CDR3 covers 17 residues. V trimming: 6 bases; J trimming: 1 base; junction bases outside the gene matches: 10. CDR3 sequence reads: CASRTGMGQGAKNIQYF. The CDR3 DNA reads TGTGCCAGCAGGACTGGTATGGGACAGGGCGCCAAAAACATTCAGTACTTC.

In this sample, this clone turned up once. The rearrangement uses TRBV28 and TRBJ1-5; D ambiguous. Germline CDR1 is MDHEN and CDR2 is SYDVKM. V was trimmed by 3 bases and J by 0 bases, leaving 6 bases between them. The CDR3 consists of 14 residues. The CDR3 spells CASSFQNSNQPQHF. The CDR3 DNA follows: TGTGCCAGCAGTTTTCAGAATAGCAATCAGCCCCAGCATTTT.

The J gene is TRBJ2-7, the V gene TRBV28; TRBD1 matches at 10 bases. CDR3 length equals 16 residues. V was clipped by 5 bases and J by 2 bases; unmatched bases: 9. The germline V gene has CDR1 MDHEN and CDR2 SYDVKM. The CDR3 DNA reads TGTGCCAGCAGTGGGACCGGGACAGGGGCCCCCTACGAGCAGTACTTC. It yields the protein CASSGTGTGAPYEQYF.

This chain connects TRBV6-6 to TRBJ2-7; 11 bases line up with TRBD1. Germline assignment: CDR1 MNHNY and CDR2 SVGAGI (reference sequence). The CDR3 is made up of 16 amino acids. The trim removed 5 bases at V and 4 bases at J, leaving 10 bases unmatched. The CDR3 region is CASSNTGTGGSYEQYF. The CDR3 DNA sequence: TGTGCCAGCAGTAATACCGGGACAGGGGGGAGTTACGAGCAGTACTTC.

The chain joins TRBV11-2 to TRBJ1-1; D unresolved. The V end lost 5 bases, the J end lost 0 bases, and 19 bases lay between the germline ends. The CDR3 extends over 17 amino acids. Germline V gene sequence: CDR1 SGHAT, CDR2 FQNNGV. The CDR3 loop reads CASSPRAVSWLNTEAFF. The CDR3 DNA reads as TGTGCCAGCAGCCCCCGGGCGGTGTCGTGGCTGAACACTGAAGCTTTCTTT.

The V gene is TRBV5-1, the J gene TRBJ1-1, with TRBD1 as a possible D gene (6 bases). The CDR3 has 17 residues. V lost 0 bases, J lost 2 bases, and 17 bases lay in between. Germline V gives CDR1 SGHRS, CDR2 YFSETQ. The CDR3 loop reads CASSLGSGVRTNTEAFF. In nucleotides, the CDR3 is TGCGCCAGCAGCTTGGGGTCAGGGGTACGAACCAACACTGAAGCTTTCTTT.

This clone was detected a few times. The chain is built from TRBV7-9 and TRBJ1-2, with D tentatively TRBD1 (5 bases). The V gene lost 1 base and the J gene lost 4 bases, with 19 bases spanning the gap. The CDR3 contains 17 residues. The germline CDR1 and CDR2 sequences are SEHNR and FQNEAQ (reference sequence). The DNA of the CDR3 is TGTGCCAGCAGCTTAGTGGTTGGCGTCAGGGAACCCTATGGCTACACCTTC. Translating it yields CASSLVVGVREPYGYTF.

The V gene is TRBV9, the J gene TRBJ1-1; TRBD1 might be the D (5 bases). Germline loops: CDR1 SGDLS, CDR2 YYNGEE. Trimming left V 3 bases short and J 11 bases short, with 17 bases between. This CDR3 is built from 13 residues. The CDR3 protein is CASSADIGDVAFF. Written as DNA, the CDR3 is TGTGCCAGCAGCGCGGACATAGGGGACGTGGCTTTCTTT.

The rearrangement uses TRBV7-9 and TRBJ2-3, with 8 bases matching TRBD2. CDR1 is SEHNR and CDR2 is FQNEAQ in the germline V gene (reference sequence). The length of the CDR3 is 17 residues. V was pared by 3 bases and J by 4 bases, with 12 bases of the junction left unmatched. CDR3 region: CASSLPFQAGEADTQYF. CDR3 sequence (DNA): TGTGCCAGCAGCTTGCCGTTCCAAGCGGGAGAGGCAGATACGCAGTATTTT.

The V and J genes are TRBV5-8 and TRBJ1-6; 8 positions agree with TRBD1. CDR1 SGHTS and CDR2 YDEGEE come from the germline V gene. V lost 4 bases, J lost 8 bases, and 5 bases stayed unmatched. The CDR3 sequence is 14 residues long. DNA of the CDR3: TGTGCCAGCAGCCGGGGACAGGCCGATTCACCCCTCCACTTT. Protein sequence: CASSRGQADSPLHF.

This clone has more than one count but fewer than ten. The chain uses TRBV14 and TRBJ2-2; D call uncertain. Germline V CDR1 and CDR2: SGHDN, FVKESK. The length of the CDR3 is 17 residues. V lost 0 bases to trimming and J lost 3 bases, with 14 bases between them. The CDR3 reads CASSQDKSPGYTGELFF. CDR3 nucleotide sequence: TGTGCCAGCAGCCAAGATAAATCTCCGGGCTACACCGGGGAGCTGTTTTTT.

This clone turned up a few times. V usage is TRBV10-2 and J usage is TRBJ1-4, with 7 bases fitting TRBD1. Germline V gene lookup returns CDR1 WSHSY and CDR2 SAAADI. This CDR3 is built from 14 residues. DNA for the CDR3: TGCGGAAGCGGGACAGAGGGTATTGGGGAAAAACTGTTTTTT. It yields the protein CGSGTEGIGEKLFF.

The chain is built from TRBV18 and TRBJ2-1, with 8 positions matching TRBD2. Trimming removed 0 bases from V and 3 bases from J; junction bases left unmatched: 4. The CDR3 runs 16 residues. Per the germline V gene, CDR1 is KGHSH and CDR2 is LQKENI. The DNA of the CDR3 is TGTGCCAGCTCACCACCGGGCGGGAGGAACTACAATGAGCAGTTCTTC. It is translated as CASSPPGGRNYNEQFF.

This chain links TRBV4-1 with TRBJ1-4; D not certain. Trimming left V 4 bases short and J 0 bases short, with 18 bases between. The germline gives CDR1 MGHRA, CDR2 YSYEKL. This CDR3 region has 18 residues. As DNA, the CDR3 is TGCGCCAGCAGCCCCCCCCCTCTCTGGCGGGCAACTAATGAAAAACTGTTTTTT. It codes for CASSPPPLWRATNEKLFF.

The rearrangement uses TRBV2 and TRBJ1-5; no clear D. Trimming removed 4 bases at V and 5 bases at J, with 3 bases between. Germline V gene data show CDR1 as SNHLY and CDR2 as FYNNEI. This CDR3 comprises 11 residues. CDR3: CASSVDQPQHF. DNA for the CDR3: TGTGCCAGCAGTGTAGATCAGCCCCAGCATTTT.

Concerning this clone: The same CDR3 arises from other DNA sequences in this sample as well. The J gene is TRBJ1-1, the V gene TRBV30; no clear D gene. This CDR3 region has 11 residues. CDR1 is GTSNPN, CDR2 SVGIG, per germline (reference sequence). The V gene lost 2 bases and the J gene lost 1 base, with 2 bases spanning the gap. CDR3 loop: CAWSRNTEAFF. The CDR3 region has the DNA TGTGCCTGGAGTCGGAACACTGAAGCTTTCTTT.

This clone showed up just a few times. This rearrangement joins TRBV10-2 to TRBJ2-1; TRBD2 aligns across 8 bases. This CDR3 is 16 amino acids long. CDR1 and CDR2 (germline): WSHSY, SAAADI. V was clipped by 6 bases and J by 0 bases; unmatched bases: 7. The CDR3 loop reads CASRATGTSSYNEQFF. CDR3 in DNA: TGCGCCAGCAGGGCTACAGGGACTAGCTCCTACAATGAGCAGTTCTTC.

J is TRBJ1-4 and V is TRBV6-5, with D tentatively TRBD1 (6 bases). This CDR3 is built from 12 residues. Germline CDR1 is MNHEY and CDR2 is SVGAGI. V lost 8 bases to trimming and J lost 10 bases, with 14 bases between them. The CDR3 reads CASGVQGVKLFF. CDR3 nucleotide sequence: TGTGCCAGCGGAGTACAGGGAGTAAAACTGTTTTTT.

CDR3 region: CASSLGLAYDGYTF. CDR3 DNA: TGTGCCAGCAGCTTAGGGCTCGCTTATGACGGCTACACCTTC. The rearrangement joins TRBV5-6 to TRBJ1-2; D gene unclear. With 2 bases removed from V and 8 bases from J, the gap between germline ends came to 16 bases. CDR1 and CDR2 from the germline V gene are SGHDT and YYEEEE. This CDR3 has 14 amino acids.

The genes are TRBV27 and TRBJ1-1; D is perhaps TRBD1 (5 bases). The CDR3 is made up of 16 amino acids. Germline assignment: CDR1 MNHEY and CDR2 SMNVEV (reference sequence). The V end lost 0 bases, the J end lost 2 bases, and 13 bases lay between the germline ends. CDR3 sequence (DNA): TGTGCCAGCAGTTTATCGGGGCAGGCTGCTAACACTGAAGCTTTCTTT. It translates to CASSLSGQAANTEAFF.

This chain links TRBV27 with TRBJ1-3; tentatively, D is TRBD1 (5 bases). From germline, CDR1 is MNHEY and CDR2 SMNVEV (reference sequence). Trimming took off 5 bases at V and 0 bases at J, with 14 bases between the two ends. CDR3 size: 16 residues. The CDR3 here is CASSLRAGLSGNTIYF. The CDR3 DNA reads TGTGCCAGCAGTCTACGGGCAGGGCTCTCTGGAAACACCATATATTTT.

The genes are TRBV6-6 and TRBJ1-4, with D tentatively TRBD1 (5 bases). The length of the CDR3 is 16 residues. Germline CDR1 MNHNY, CDR2 SVGAGI (reference sequence). V lost 0 bases, J lost 3 bases, and 11 bases lay in between. The CDR3 loop is CASSYSIGTSNEKLFF. CDR3 in DNA: TGTGCCAGCAGTTACTCGATCGGGACTTCTAATGAAAAACTGTTTTTT.

This chain connects TRBV6-1 to TRBJ1-5; the D is unclear. Trimming stripped 2 bases from V and 1 base from J, with 12 bases between. This CDR3 region has 16 residues. Germline loops: CDR1 MNHNS, CDR2 SASEGT. In DNA form, the CDR3 reads TGTGCCAGCAGTGAATTAGAGGGATTCAGCAATCAGCCCCAGCATTTT. It specifies CASSELEGFSNQPQHF.

The gene calls are TRBV27 and TRBJ2-3; D not resolved. Trimming removed 5 bases from V and 2 bases from J, with 2 bases in between. The CDR3 sequence is 11 residues long. Germline CDR1 MNHEY, CDR2 SMNVEV (reference sequence). CDR3 in amino acids: CASSPTDTQYF. As DNA, the CDR3 is TGTGCCAGCAGTCCCACAGATACGCAGTATTTT.

In this sample, this clone turned up a few times. This sequence joins TRBV9 and TRBJ1-2; a possible D gene is TRBD1 (6 bases). Germline-derived CDR1 and CDR2 are SGDLS and YYNGEE. The length of the CDR3 is 13 residues. V was trimmed by 0 bases and J by 4 bases, leaving 7 bases between them. The CDR3 here is CASSVAQGYGYTF. For the CDR3, the DNA is TGTGCCAGCAGCGTAGCACAGGGCTATGGCTACACCTTC.

The chain has TRBV2 and TRBJ1-1; possible D gene TRBD1, 5 bases. This CDR3 contains 14 residues. Germline CDR1 and CDR2: SNHLY and FYNNEI. V lost 4 bases and J 0 bases, leaving 9 bases between the germline ends. CDR3 nucleotide sequence: TGTGCCAGCAGTGCGGACATGCTGAACACTGAAGCTTTCTTT. Translated: CASSADMLNTEAFF.

The chain couples TRBV7-8 to TRBJ1-1; no reliable D call. The V and J ends lost 1 base and 1 base respectively, with 7 bases between them. The germline V gene encodes CDR1 SGHVS and CDR2 FQNEAQ. The CDR3 has 14 residues. The CDR3 reads CASSLVHRNTEAFF. The CDR3 DNA follows: TGTGCCAGCAGCTTAGTTCACAGGAACACTGAAGCTTTCTTT.